Sequencing of this TCR beta chain was carried out in a study of blood T cell repertoires in COVID-19. Whole-study context: COVID-19 samples, acute and convalescent, were from the United States, Italy and Spain. T cells, B-cell-depleted T cells, or PBMCs supplied cDNA or gDNA.

Assay: immunoSEQ multiplex PCR; the TCRdb copy retains only in-frame clones and omits some. The sample lists more than 250,000 clones, approximately 86% occurring once. Which cohort a participant joined came from the clinical history participants gave. The sample comprised PBMCs or T cells enriched from blood (not recorded which). The clonotype was recovered from a young woman who had recovered from COVID-19.

The CDR3 is CASSRGSYNEQFF. The CDR3 nucleotides are TGTGCCAGCAGCCGGGGCTCCTACAATGAGCAGTTCTTC. The chain recombines TRBV27 with TRBJ2-1; D might be TRBD2 (5 bases). The germline V gene has CDR1 MNHEY and CDR2 SMNVEV (reference sequence). Trimming shortened V by 6 bases and J by 0 bases, and 6 bases separated the two germline ends. The CDR3 extends over 13 amino acids.